This T cell receptor beta chain was sequenced for a study of T cell repertoires in cytomegalovirus infection. This clonotype was picked up a small number of times. The target antigen is unknown. MiXCR, applied by TCRdb to the reads, yields one record per CDR3 protein. The sample lists 350,000 to 450,000 distinct CDR3 sequences; about a sixth were seen once. General study results and limits: The ex vivo response was dominated by HLA-C-restricted CMV-specific TCR beta clonotypes.

Trimming pared 5 bases from V and 4 bases from J, leaving 17 bases between. The germline gives CDR1 DFQATT, CDR2 SNEGSKA (reference sequence). The CDR3 contains 14 residues. The clonotype originates from a human donor in good health (CMV status not recorded). Some clones in this sample may be carry-over from other donors' samples. The rearrangement joins TRBV20-1 to TRBJ1-2; D remains ambiguous. The sample was PBMCs. For the CDR3, the DNA is TGCAGTGCTCGATTAGCCGGGAATTTCTATGGCTACACCTTC. It yields the protein CSARLAGNFYGYTF.